These T cell receptor beta chains were read from a single sample in a study of blood T cell repertoires in COVID-19. Repertoires were generated with immunoSEQ multiplex PCR, while TCRdb's copy carries only in-frame clones and drops some. The repertoire holds around 180,000 clones, with around 89% as singletons. The sequenced sample consisted of peripheral blood. All receptors derive from a woman in her twenties or thirties with acute or convalescent COVID-19. CDR3s include the opening cysteine and the closing phenylalanine or tryptophan. The D gene is left open where the match is weak. Only part of the rows carry a size: once, few, many, or a class if the clone is expanded.

d_call	j_call	clone_size	v_call	cdr3_nt	cdr3_aa
TRBD1	TRBJ2-1	-	TRBV12-5	TGTGCTAGTGGCCCCAGGGGGCGGTATTACAATGAGCAGTTCTTC	CASGPRGRYYNEQFF
-	TRBJ2-5	-	TRBV6-1	TGTGCCAGCAGTGAATTCGGGGGAATGATCCAAGAGACCCAGTACTTC	CASSEFGGMIQETQYF
TRBD1	TRBJ1-6	-	TRBV11-3	TGTGCCAGCAGCTCACTGACAGGGGGTTATTCACCCCTCCACTTT	CASSSLTGGYSPLHF
TRBD2	TRBJ2-7	-	TRBV28	TGTGCCAGCAGTTTAAGACAGGTAGCGGGGGGTTACGAGCAGTACTTC	CASSLRQVAGGYEQYF
TRBD2	TRBJ2-2	once	TRBV5-1	TGCGCCAGCAGCTGGTTAGCGGGGGCGAACACCGGGGAGCTGTTTTTT	CASSWLAGANTGELFF
-	TRBJ1-6	-	TRBV7-8	TGTGCCAGCAGCCCATGGACGGGGACACCCCTCCACTTT	CASSPWTGTPLHF
TRBD1	TRBJ1-5	-	TRBV23-1	TGCGCCAGCAGTCAATTCTTTAACAGGGGGGGACAGCCCCAGCATTTT	CASSQFFNRGGQPQHF
TRBD1	TRBJ1-3	-	TRBV3-1/TRBV3-2	TGTGCCAGCAGCCAAGCATACAGGGGTGGAAACACCATATATTTT	CASSQAYRGGNTIYF
TRBD1	TRBJ1-2	-	TRBV12-3/TRBV12-4	TGTGCCAGCAGCCAGACAGGGTTCTATGGCTACACCTTC	CASSQTGFYGYTF
TRBD1	TRBJ1-1	-	TRBV9	TGTGCCAGCAGCCCGACAGGGGAAGGGGTGGAAGCTTTCTTT	CASSPTGEGVEAFF
-	TRBJ2-6	-	TRBV7-6	TGTGCCAGCAGCTTCGGGGGGCCATCTGGGGCCAACGTCCTGACTTTC	CASSFGGPSGANVLTF
-	TRBJ2-2	-	TRBV27	TGTGCCAGCACCCCTTTTTCGGTTTTGAACACCGGGGAGCTGTTTTTT	CASTPFSVLNTGELFF
-	TRBJ2-1	-	TRBV18	TGTGCCAGCTCATCTTACAATGAGCAGTTCTTC	CASSSYNEQFF
TRBD1	TRBJ2-1	-	TRBV5-1	TGCGCCAGCAGCCTAACCGGGACAGGGGGTTACAATGAGCAGTTCTTC	CASSLTGTGGYNEQFF
-	TRBJ1-1	-	TRBV27	TGTGCCAGCAGTTTAATGCGGAACACTGAAGCTTTCTTT	CASSLMRNTEAFF
TRBD2	TRBJ2-5	-	TRBV27	TGTGCCAGCAGTTACCGTCACCCGGGACTACTTGGAGAGACCCAGTACTTC	CASSYRHPGLLGETQYF
TRBD1	TRBJ2-1	-	TRBV27	TGTGCCAGCAGGATGGGGACAGGCAATGAGCAGTTCTTC	CASRMGTGNEQFF
-	TRBJ1-5	-	TRBV27	TGTGCCAGCAGTTTAAGAGGGAGCAATCAGCCCCAGCATTTT	CASSLRGSNQPQHF
-	TRBJ2-2	-	TRBV5-4	TGTGCTAGCTCCCAGCCGCCGCTAGGCGGGGAGCTGTTTTTT	CASSQPPLGGELFF
-	TRBJ2-7	-	TRBV28	TGTGCCAGCAGTTTCGTCTCCTACGAGCAGTACTTC	CASSFVSYEQYF
-	TRBJ2-7	-	TRBV25-1	TGTGCCAGCCGGGGTTGGGGATACGAGCAGTACTTC	CASRGWGYEQYF
-	TRBJ2-4	-	TRBV4-2	TGTGCCAGCAGCGCCCGGATGGGCTCAAACATTCAGTACTTC	CASSARMGSNIQYF
-	TRBJ2-1	-	TRBV7-9	TGTGCCAGCAGCTTACTCAGGGAAGTCAATGAGCAGTTCTTC	CASSLLREVNEQFF
-	TRBJ2-2	medium-sized	TRBV9	TGTGCCAGCAGTGTCCAGGGGGGCGGGGACTCTGGGGAGCTGTTTTTT	CASSVQGGGDSGELFF
-	TRBJ1-2	-	TRBV12-3/TRBV12-4	TGTGCCAGCAGTTCAGGGGACTATGGCTACACCTTC	CASSSGDYGYTF
-	TRBJ2-1	-	TRBV5-1	TGCGCCAGCAGCTTGGGGGGGCCTGGGTATGAGCAGTTCTTC	CASSLGGPGYEQFF
-	TRBJ1-2	-	TRBV30	TGTGCCTGGATGGGCTGGCCTAACTATGGCTACACCTTC	CAWMGWPNYGYTF
TRBD2	TRBJ2-5	once	TRBV29-1	TGCAGCGTTGGGGGTACGGGACTAGCGGGAGGAGGCCAAGAGACCCAGTACTTC	CSVGGTGLAGGGQETQYF
-	TRBJ1-3	few	TRBV28	TGTGCCAGCAGTTTATTCGGGGTCAGAAACACCATATATTTT	CASSLFGVRNTIYF
-	TRBJ1-5	-	TRBV2	TGTGCCAGCAAGGAGAACGGAGGGCAGCCCCAGCATTTT	CASKENGGQPQHF
-	TRBJ1-5	-	TRBV2	TGTGCCAGCAATTTTGACAGCCTCAATCAGCCCCAGCATTTT	CASNFDSLNQPQHF
-	TRBJ2-7	-	TRBV7-2	TGTGCCAGCAGCGGTTTTTCGGAGGCATACGAGCAGTACTTC	CASSGFSEAYEQYF
-	TRBJ2-5	-	TRBV5-1	TGCGCCAGCAGCTTGGCCGGGACAACCGAAGAGACCCAGTACTTC	CASSLAGTTEETQYF
TRBD1	TRBJ1-1	-	TRBV28	TGTGCCAGCAGCCCAAACCCAGGGGGGGCTTTCTTT	CASSPNPGGAFF
-	TRBJ2-5	once	TRBV5-4	TGTGCCAGCAGCTTAGACTACCAAGAGACCCAGTACTTC	CASSLDYQETQYF
TRBD1	TRBJ1-1	-	TRBV12-3/TRBV12-4	TGTGCCAGCAGCGCCGGGACAGGGGAAGCTTTCTTT	CASSAGTGEAFF
TRBD2	TRBJ2-1	-	TRBV2	TGTGCCAGCGGTAGCGGGATAGTGATTGATGAGCAGTTCTTC	CASGSGIVIDEQFF
TRBD2	TRBJ2-2	-	TRBV6-2/TRBV6-3	TGTGCCAGCAGTTACTCGTTGCGGGGGAAGAACACCGGGGAGCTGTTTTTT	CASSYSLRGKNTGELFF
TRBD1	TRBJ2-7	few	TRBV5-6	TGTGCCAGCAGCTTAGGGGACAGGGAATACGAGCAGTACTTC	CASSLGDREYEQYF
-	TRBJ2-1	once	TRBV5-1	TGCGCCAGCAGCATTGTGGACCCGGGAGAGCAGTTCTTC	CASSIVDPGEQFF
TRBD2	TRBJ2-2	-	TRBV15	TGTGCCACCAGCAGAGCACACCAGCGGACTAGCGGGAACACCGGGGAGCTGTTTTTT	CATSRAHQRTSGNTGELFF
TRBD1	TRBJ2-7	-	TRBV6-5	TGTGCCACCAAAGACAGGGGGCTGGGGGAGCAGTACTTC	CATKDRGLGEQYF
-	TRBJ1-1	-	TRBV7-9	TGTGCCAGCACCCTCCCGTCGGACACTGAAGCTTTCTTT	CASTLPSDTEAFF
-	TRBJ1-1	-	TRBV19	TGTGCCAGTAGTATGCACAGAACCTACATGAACACTGAAGCTTTCTTT	CASSMHRTYMNTEAFF